This T cell receptor beta chain came from a study of blood T cell repertoires in COVID-19. As for the study in general: Sources were T cells, B-cell-depleted T cells, or PBMCs; the material itself was cDNA or gDNA.

Trimming pared 0 bases from V and 5 bases from J, leaving 13 bases between. The CDR3 length is 15 residues. Germline V CDR1 and CDR2: MGHRA, YSYEKL. Only in-frame clones appear in the TCRdb table, and some are missing; sequencing was by immunoSEQ multiplex PCR. Of around 370,000 clones detected, approximately 90% appear once; the ten largest clones hold less than 1.5%. Cohort 3 donors counted as recovered after two negative PCRs, clearance, or resolved symptoms. This clonotype was sampled from a woman between 18 and 29 years old who had recovered from COVID-19. The material sequenced was PBMCs or T cells enriched from blood (not recorded which). The J gene is TRBJ1-1, the V gene TRBV4-1, with D uncertain. Written as DNA, the CDR3 is TGCGCCAGCAGCCAAGAAGGAGTGGGTGGGACTGAAGCTTTCTTT. Residues: CASSQEGVGGTEAFF.